This record covers a single T cell receptor (beta chain). Antigen: not known. Trimming stripped 6 bases from V and 1 base from J, with 12 bases between. The CDR3 extends over 14 amino acids. Germline V gives CDR1 SGHVS, CDR2 FNYEAQ. With a J-beta primer mix and a sample-barcoded 5' primer, a second PCR ran about 7 to 11 cycles. TCRdb redid the calling of the 5' RACE reads with MiXCR, one entry per CDR3 protein. The sample has about 1.5 million distinct CDR3 sequences, about 45% seen once. These data belong to a study of blood T cells in healthy people across ages. Study-wide findings and caveats: With age, beta diversity per million T cells declined roughly linearly, significantly by about 37.

Staff drew roughly 10 milliliters of peripheral blood from each donor. Sequenced: blood. V is TRBV7-6 and J is TRBJ2-5; D call uncertain. This receptor was identified in a woman younger than 30 in good health. CDR3 residues: CASRLLQFQETQYF. CDR3 DNA sequence: TGTGCCAGCAGGCTACTACAATTCCAAGAGACCCAGTACTTC.